The sequence of this T cell receptor beta chain was determined in a study of blood T cell repertoires in COVID-19. Study-wide context: Samples taken during acute and convalescent COVID-19 were collected in the United States, Italy and Spain. T cells, B-cell-depleted T cells, or PBMCs supplied cDNA or gDNA.

The CDR3 has 16 amino acids. V shed 5 bases and J 2 bases; nucleotides not matched to a gene: 9. Germline V gene sequence: CDR1 KGHSH, CDR2 LQKENI. Authors' analysis steps: Counts of nucleated cells, estimated from reference gene primer amplification, were obtained. The repertoire was sequenced with immunoSEQ multiplex PCR; TCRdb's copy has only in-frame clones and lacks some. V and J calls plus clone size are reproduced from that table; the DNA served to infer D and trimming. The data contain some 88,000 clones, over 75% of them seen just once; the ten biggest clones take up 3.5% to 4.5%. The sequence was obtained from a man in his 60s with acute or convalescent COVID-19. The gene calls are TRBV18 and TRBJ1-3; 7 bases match TRBD1. Sequenced input: peripheral blood. The CDR3 region is CASSAGQAATGNTIYF. The CDR3 bases are TGTGCCAGCTCAGCTGGACAGGCAGCTACTGGAAACACCATATATTTT.